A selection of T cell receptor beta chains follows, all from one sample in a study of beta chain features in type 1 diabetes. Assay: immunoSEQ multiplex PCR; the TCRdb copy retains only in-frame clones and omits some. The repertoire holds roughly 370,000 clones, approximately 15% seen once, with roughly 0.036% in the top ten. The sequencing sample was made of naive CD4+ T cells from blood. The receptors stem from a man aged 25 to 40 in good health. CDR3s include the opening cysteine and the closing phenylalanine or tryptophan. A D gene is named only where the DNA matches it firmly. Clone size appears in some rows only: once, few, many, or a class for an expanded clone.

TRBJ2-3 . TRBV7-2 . CASSFVLVEADTQYF TGTGCCAGCAGCTTCGTCCTAGTTGAGGCAGATACGCAGTATTTT
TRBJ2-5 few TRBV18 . CASEVQETQYF TGTGCCAGCGAGGTCCAAGAGACCCAGTACTTC
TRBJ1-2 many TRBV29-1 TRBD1 CSVGWDRWYTF TGCAGCGTCGGCTGGGACAGGTGGTACACCTTC
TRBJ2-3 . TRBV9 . CASSGPGSREYF TGTGCCAGCAGCGGACCGGGATCCCGCGAGTATTTT
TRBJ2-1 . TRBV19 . CASRTGYNEQFF TGTGCCAGCCGGACGGGTTACAATGAGCAGTTCTTC
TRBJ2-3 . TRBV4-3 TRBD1 CASSKTGTGTNTQYF TGCGCCAGCAGCAAAACCGGGACAGGGACTAATACGCAGTATTTT
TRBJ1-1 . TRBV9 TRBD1 CASSVGQVNTEAFF TGTGCCAGCAGCGTTGGACAGGTAAACACTGAAGCTTTCTTT
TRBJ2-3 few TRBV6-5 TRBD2 CASRPSRERTDTQYF TGTGCCAGCAGGCCCTCGCGGGAGAGGACAGATACGCAGTATTTT
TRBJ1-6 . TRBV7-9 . CASSPRETSPLHF TGTGCCAGCAGCCCTCGGGAGACCTCACCCCTCCACTTT
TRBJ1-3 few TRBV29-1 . CSVRTSGNTIYF TGCAGCGTCCGGACCTCTGGAAACACCATATATTTT
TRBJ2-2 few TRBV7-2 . CASRRDILNTGELFF TGTGCCAGCAGACGGGACATCCTAAACACCGGGGAGCTGTTTTTT
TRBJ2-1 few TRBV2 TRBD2 CASRDTSGPYNEQFF TGTGCCAGCAGGGATACTAGCGGCCCCTACAATGAGCAGTTCTTC
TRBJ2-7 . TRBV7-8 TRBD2 CASGRTSGGLYEQYF TGTGCCAGCGGCCGGACGAGCGGGGGGCTCTACGAGCAGTACTTC
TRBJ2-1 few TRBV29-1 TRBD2 CSVPGLAGGSYNEQFF TGCAGCGTTCCGGGACTAGCGGGGGGATCCTACAATGAGCAGTTCTTC
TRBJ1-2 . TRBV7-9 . CASSLLFQGDGYTF TGTGCCAGCAGCTTATTGTTCCAGGGTGATGGCTACACCTTC
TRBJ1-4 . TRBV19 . CASSTQGPNEKLFF TGTGCCAGTAGTACTCAGGGACCTAATGAAAAACTGTTTTTT
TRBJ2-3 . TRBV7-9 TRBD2 CASSLAGGRTDTQYF TGTGCCAGCAGCTTGGCGGGGGGACGCACAGATACGCAGTATTTT
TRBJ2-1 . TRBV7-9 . CASSQGEPSREQFF TGTGCCAGCAGCCAGGGTGAGCCGTCCCGTGAGCAGTTCTTC
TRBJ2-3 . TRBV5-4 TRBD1 CASSLDRGSTDTQYF TGTGCCAGCAGCTTGGACAGGGGTAGCACAGATACGCAGTATTTT
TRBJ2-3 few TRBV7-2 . CASSSTWGLDTQYF TGTGCCAGCAGCTCAACATGGGGTCTGGATACGCAGTATTTT
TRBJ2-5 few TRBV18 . CASSPVEETQYF TGTGCCAGCTCACCGGTCGAAGAGACCCAGTACTTC
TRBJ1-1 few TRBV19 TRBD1 CASLPRLTGGTEAFF TGTGCCAGTCTGCCGCGCCTTACAGGGGGGACTGAAGCTTTCTTT
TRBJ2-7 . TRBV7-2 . CASSLGRREQYF TGTGCCAGCAGCTTAGGTCGTCGGGAGCAGTACTTC
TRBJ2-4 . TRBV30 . CAWSANRLAKNIQYF TGTGCCTGGAGTGCAAACAGATTAGCCAAAAACATTCAGTACTTC
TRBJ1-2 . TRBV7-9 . CASSLVLDLSGGYTF TGTGCCAGCAGCTTAGTTCTCGATCTATCGGGCGGCTACACCTTC
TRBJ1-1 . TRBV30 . CAWSVLRGTEAFF TGTGCCTGGAGTGTCTTACGGGGCACTGAAGCTTTCTTT
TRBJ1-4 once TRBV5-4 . CASSVRGHNEKLFF TGTGCCAGCAGCGTCAGGGGCCATAATGAAAAACTGTTTTTT
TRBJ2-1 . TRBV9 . CASTQEPYYNEQFF TGTGCCAGCACCCAAGAACCTTACTACAATGAGCAGTTCTTC
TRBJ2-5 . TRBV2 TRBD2 CASTKRGNQETQYF TGTGCCAGCACCAAGCGGGGAAACCAAGAGACCCAGTACTTC
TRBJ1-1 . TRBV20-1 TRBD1 CSATFDREPFF TGCAGTGCTACCTTCGACAGGGAACCTTTCTTT
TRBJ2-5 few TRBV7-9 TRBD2 CASSLGLAGWSETQYF TGTGCCAGCAGCTTAGGACTAGCGGGATGGAGTGAGACCCAGTACTTC
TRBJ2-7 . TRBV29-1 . CSVEFGSQTYEQYF TGCAGCGTTGAGTTTGGCAGCCAGACCTACGAGCAGTACTTC
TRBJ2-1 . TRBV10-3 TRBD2 CAISESGLAGDEQFF TGTGCCATCAGTGAGTCGGGACTAGCGGGAGACGAGCAGTTCTTC
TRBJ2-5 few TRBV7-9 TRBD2 CASSLASGGGQETQYF TGTGCCAGCAGCTTGGCGTCGGGAGGGGGCCAAGAGACCCAGTACTTC
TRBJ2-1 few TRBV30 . CAWSLLLAREQFF TGTGCCTGGAGTCTTCTTCTAGCCCGAGAGCAGTTCTTC
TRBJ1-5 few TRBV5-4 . CASSLDRSTLQHF TGTGCCAGCAGCTTGGACAGGTCAACACTCCAGCATTTT
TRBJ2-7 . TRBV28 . CASSLRDYEQYF TGTGCCAGCAGTTTACGGGACTACGAGCAGTACTTC
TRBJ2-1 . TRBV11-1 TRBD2 CASRPAGGYYNEQFF TGTGCCAGCAGACCAGCGGGAGGGTACTACAATGAGCAGTTCTTC
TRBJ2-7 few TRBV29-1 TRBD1 CSAGTGVYEQYF TGCAGCGCCGGGACAGGGGTGTACGAGCAGTACTTC
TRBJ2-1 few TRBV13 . CASSGANRGRDYNEQFF TGTGCCAGCAGCGGGGCCAACCGGGGGCGTGACTACAATGAGCAGTTCTTC
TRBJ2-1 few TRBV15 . CATSRDRVREQFF TGTGCCACCAGCAGAGATAGAGTGCGGGAGCAGTTCTTC
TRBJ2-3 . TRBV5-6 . CASSLTIRTDTQYF TGTGCCAGCAGCTTGACAATTCGGACAGATACGCAGTATTTT
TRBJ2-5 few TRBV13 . CASSFRWGVETQYF TGTGCCAGCAGCTTTCGATGGGGGGTAGAGACCCAGTACTTC
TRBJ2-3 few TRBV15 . CATSRDPSRGTDTQYF TGTGCCACCAGCAGAGATCCGTCCAGGGGCACAGATACGCAGTATTTT
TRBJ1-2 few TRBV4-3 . CASSHTRLFWENTHLSYGYTF TGCGCCAGCAGCCATACCCGCTTATTTTGGGAGAATACCCACCTATCCTATGGCTACACCTTC
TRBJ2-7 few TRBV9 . CASSVGVGGTSYEQYF TGTGCCAGCAGCGTAGGAGTGGGTGGGACCTCCTACGAGCAGTACTTC
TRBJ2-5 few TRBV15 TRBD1 CATSRESRGLGETQYF TGTGCCACCAGCAGAGAGAGCAGGGGGCTGGGAGAGACCCAGTACTTC
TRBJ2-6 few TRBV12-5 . CASGLVGIVSSGANVLTF TGTGCTAGTGGTTTGGTAGGGATTGTATCCTCTGGGGCCAACGTCCTGACTTTC
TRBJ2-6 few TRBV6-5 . CASRLSGANVLTF TGTGCCAGCAGACTGTCTGGGGCCAACGTCCTGACTTTC
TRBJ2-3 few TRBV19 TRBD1 CASRQGATDTQYF TGTGCCAGCAGACAGGGGGCGACAGATACGCAGTATTTT
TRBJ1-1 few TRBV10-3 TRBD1 CAISAVGQGGTEAFF TGTGCCATCAGTGCCGTGGGACAGGGCGGAACTGAAGCTTTCTTT
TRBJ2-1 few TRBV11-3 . CASSQSPASYNEQFF TGTGCCAGCAGCCAAAGCCCGGCTAGCTACAATGAGCAGTTCTTC
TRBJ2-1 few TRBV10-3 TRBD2 CAISESTSGVIYEQFF TGTGCCATCAGTGAGTCGACTAGCGGGGTGATTTATGAGCAGTTCTTC
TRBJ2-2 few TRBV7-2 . CASSPTQAGELFF TGTGCCAGCAGCCCTACCCAGGCCGGGGAGCTGTTTTTT
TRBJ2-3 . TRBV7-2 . CASSFNPPQGWSTDTQYF TGTGCCAGCAGCTTTAACCCCCCACAGGGTTGGAGCACAGATACGCAGTATTTT
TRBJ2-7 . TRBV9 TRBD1 CASSVGQGDYEQYF TGTGCCAGCAGCGTAGGGCAGGGGGACTACGAGCAGTACTTC
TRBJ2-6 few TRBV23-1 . CASCSRVLGANVLTF TGCGCCAGCTGTTCCCGGGTACTTGGGGCCAACGTCCTGACTTTC